A selection of T cell receptor beta chains follows, all from one sample in a study of Ad26.COV2.S vaccination and SARS-CoV-2 variants. Only in-frame clones appear in the TCRdb table, and some are missing; sequencing was by immunoSEQ multiplex PCR. The sample lists more than 150,000 clones, 87% occurring once. The sequences come from peripheral blood, collected after recovery from COVID-19. Receptors originate from a human donor who had recovered from COVID-19. Each CDR3 is given with its conserved first and last residue. The D gene is left open where the match is weak. Not all rows give a size; the values are once, few, many and, for expanded clones, a class.

j_call | v_call | clone_size | d_call | cdr3_nt | cdr3_aa
TRBJ2-7 | TRBV6-1 | NA | TRBD2 | TGTGCCAGCAGTGAATTAAGACTAGCGGGAGAAATTAGTAGGGACGAGCAGTACTTC | CASSELRLAGEISRDEQYF
TRBJ2-3 | TRBV5-6 | NA | TRBD2 | TGTGCCAGCAGCCCCGGACTAGAGTCGACAGATACGCAGTATTTT | CASSPGLESTDTQYF
TRBJ1-3 | TRBV18 | NA | NA | TGTGCCAGCTCACCTAGACCGCCAGAGAGTACAATATATTTT | CASSPRPPESTIYF
TRBJ2-6 | TRBV27 | NA | NA | TGTGCCAGCGGTTCTGGGGCCAACGTCCTGACTTTC | CASGSGANVLTF
TRBJ1-5 | TRBV12-3/TRBV12-4 | NA | NA | TGTGCCAGCAGTTTAGGTCAGCCCCAGCATTTT | CASSLGQPQHF
TRBJ2-7 | TRBV19 | NA | NA | TGTGCCAGTAGGTCAGCGATGAAATACGAGCAGTACTTC | CASRSAMKYEQYF
TRBJ1-5 | TRBV3-1/TRBV3-2 | few | TRBD1 | TGTGCCAGCAGCTTCGGACAGGGACTAGATCAGCCCCAGCATTTT | CASSFGQGLDQPQHF
TRBJ1-4 | TRBV6-6 | NA | TRBD1 | TGTGCCAGCAGCTCCGGGACAGCTGAAAAACTGTTTTTT | CASSSGTAEKLFF
TRBJ2-1 | TRBV6-4 | NA | TRBD2 | TGTGCCAGCAGTCTCATGGGGGGGTACAATGAGCAGTTCTTC | CASSLMGGYNEQFF
TRBJ2-1 | TRBV14 | NA | TRBD2 | TGTGCCAGCAGCCCACCACTAGCGGGAGTCGGGGATGAGCAGTTCTTC | CASSPPLAGVGDEQFF
TRBJ1-1 | TRBV9 | NA | NA | TGTGCCAGCAGCGTAGGTCTTGGGGGCACTGAAGCTTTCTTT | CASSVGLGGTEAFF
TRBJ2-7 | TRBV5-1 | NA | NA | TGCGCCAGCAGCTTAGCGACCGGGGCCTACGAGCAGTACTTC | CASSLATGAYEQYF
TRBJ1-1 | TRBV7-8 | NA | NA | TGTGCCAGCAGCTTGTTTGGGGGAGGGATCACTGAAGCTTTCTTT | CASSLFGGGITEAFF
TRBJ1-2 | TRBV2 | NA | NA | TGTGCCAGGAAAAGGCCCGGGGTCTATGGCTACACCTTC | CARKRPGVYGYTF
TRBJ2-7 | TRBV19 | NA | TRBD1 | TGTGCCAGTAGCCGGACAGGGGGGGACGCCTACTACGAGCAGTACTTC | CASSRTGGDAYYEQYF
TRBJ2-1 | TRBV9 | few | NA | TGTGCCAGCAGCGTCTACAATGAGCAGTTCTTC | CASSVYNEQFF
TRBJ2-2 | TRBV4-2 | NA | NA | TGTGCCAGCAGCCAACCCGACAGGAGGGCCACCGGGGAGCTGTTTTTT | CASSQPDRRATGELFF